This T cell receptor (beta chain) comes out of a study of blood T cell repertoires in COVID-19. Study-wide background: Researchers got acute and convalescent COVID-19 samples from the United States, Italy and Spain. Sample material is recorded as cDNA or gDNA derived from T cells, B-cell-depleted T cells, or PBMCs.

Assay used: immunoSEQ multiplex PCR; TCRdb lists only in-frame clones, some missing. The profile shows approximately 100,000 clones, roughly 85% of them singletons. The TCR was taken from an elderly man with acute or convalescent COVID-19. What was sequenced was peripheral blood.

The CDR3 reads CASSTNLLAGGYEQYF. DNA of the CDR3: TGCGCCAGCAGCACCAATTTGCTAGCGGGAGGGTACGAGCAGTACTTC. V usage is TRBV5-1 and J usage is TRBJ2-7; TRBD2 matches 12 bases. The CDR3 runs 16 residues. Trimming cost V 4 bases and J 4 bases; bases outside gene matches: 9. Germline V gene data show CDR1 as SGHRS and CDR2 as YFSETQ.